This passage covers 9 T cell receptor beta chains from one sample sequenced in a study of T cell repertoires in cytomegalovirus infection. TCRdb fed the reads into MiXCR, producing one record per CDR3 protein. Of 200,000 to 300,000 distinct CDR3 sequences listed, roughly 10% are singletons. Source material: PBMCs. These receptors all come from a human donor in good health (CMV status not recorded). Some clones in this sample may be carry-over from other donors' samples.

This clonotype has ten or more counts. The chain has TRBV6-5 and TRBJ2-1; maybe TRBD1 (6 bases). CDR1 and CDR2 from the germline V gene are MNHEY and SVGAGI. Trimming took off 5 bases at V and 3 bases at J, with 14 bases between the two ends. CDR3 length equals 15 residues. CDR3 in amino acids: CASSNPGDIYNEQFF. Written as DNA, the CDR3 is TGTGCCAGCAGTAACCCCGGGGACATCTACAATGAGCAGTTCTTC.

This clonotype was detected many times. The genes are TRBV7-2 and TRBJ1-2; D gene unclear. V lost 5 bases, J lost 1 base, and 2 bases lay in between. Germline lookup yields CDR1 SGHTA and CDR2 FQGNSA. The CDR3 spans 11 residues. Written as DNA, the CDR3 is TGTGCCAGCAGCGTTAACTATGGCTACACCTTC. Amino acid sequence: CASSVNYGYTF.

This clonotype was counted at least ten times. V usage is TRBV7-8 and J usage is TRBJ1-3; a weak D match, TRBD1 (6 bases). Germline loops: CDR1 SGHVS, CDR2 FQNEAQ. V shed 3 bases and J shed 3 bases, with 15 bases lying between them. The CDR3 runs 16 residues. As DNA, the CDR3 is TGTGCCAGCAGCTTGAAGGGGGTCGGGTATGGAAACACCATATATTTT. Translated, it gives CASSLKGVGYGNTIYF.

With regard to this clonotype: At one of its ends the junction is not consistent with the germline gene, which may arise from a read error. The V and J genes are TRBV10-2 and TRBJ2-1, with 9 bases matching TRBD2. CDR3 length: 16 amino acids. CDR1 and CDR2 (germline): WSHSY, SAAADI. CDR3 nucleotides: TGCGACAGCAGGGGGTCCCCTAGCGGGAAGGAAAATGAGCAGTTCTTC. The encoded protein is CDSRGSPSGKENEQFF.

This clonotype has at least ten counts. This sequence joins TRBV7-2 and TRBJ1-6; 10 bases fit TRBD1. This CDR3 region has 15 residues. Per the germline V gene, CDR1 is SGHTA and CDR2 is FQGNSA. Trimming at V came to 4 bases and at J to 8 bases, leaving 5 bases not matched to a gene. The CDR3 DNA follows: TGTGCCAGCAGCTCCTGGACAGGGGGGGATTCACCCCTCCACTTT. Translated, it gives CASSSWTGGDSPLHF.

This clonotype was observed a few times. The chain links TRBV6-6 to TRBJ2-1, with D tentatively TRBD1 (6 bases). This CDR3 is built from 17 residues. V dropped 5 bases and J dropped 0 bases, with 17 bases sitting between them. Germline V gene sequence: CDR1 MNHNY, CDR2 SVGAGI (reference sequence). CDR3 loop: CASSPTGRQSSYNEQFF. The CDR3 nucleotides are TGTGCCAGCAGTCCAACAGGGCGCCAAAGCTCCTACAATGAGCAGTTCTTC.

This clonotype was detected many times. This chain uses TRBV7-2 with TRBJ1-2; tentatively, D is TRBD1 (5 bases). The CDR3 sequence is 15 residues long. Trimming removed 5 bases at V and 4 bases at J, with 17 bases between. The germline V gene has CDR1 SGHTA and CDR2 FQGNSA. The DNA of the CDR3 is TGTGCCAGCAGCCCTGCCCCAGGGCGGATCTATGGCTACACCTTC. Its translation is CASSPAPGRIYGYTF.

At least ten counts were recorded for this clonotype. The DNA of the CDR3 is TGCAGCGCTCGAGGGGGAGAAAAACTGTTTTTT. Translated, it gives CSARGGEKLFF. The V and J genes are TRBV29-1 and TRBJ1-4; weak D call: TRBD1 (6 bases). The CDR3 extends over 11 amino acids. Germline assignment: CDR1 SQVTM and CDR2 ANQGSEA. V was trimmed by 7 bases and J by 8 bases, leaving 11 bases between them.

In its sample, this clonotype was seen many times. The V call is TRBV19, the J call TRBJ1-5, with no clear D. The germline V and J ends were trimmed by 7 bases and 5 bases, with 9 bases remaining between them. This CDR3 contains 12 residues. The germline V gene encodes CDR1 LNHDA and CDR2 SQIVND (reference sequence). CDR3 residues: CASTDPHQPQHF. The CDR3 DNA sequence: TGTGCCAGTACCGACCCTCATCAGCCCCAGCATTTT.